This T cell receptor beta chain emerged from a study of shared clonotypes between healthy human individuals. Roughly 27,000 T cell genomes, or around 290 ng DNA, went into replicate PCRs of unsorted PBMC. Repertoires were generated with immunoSEQ multiplex PCR, while TCRdb's copy carries only in-frame clones and drops some. The sample carries more than 400,000 clones, more than 65% recorded once. In unsorted samples, genomic DNA was obtained using about 90 million PBMCs. Germline V lookup: CDR1 MGHDK, CDR2 SYGVNS. The CDR3 is 9 residues long. Trimming left V 11 bases short and J 3 bases short, with 5 bases between.

The TCR was taken from a middle-aged woman in good health. Some clones in this sample may be carry-over from other donors' samples. The chain has TRBV25-1 and TRBJ2-7; D is unresolved. The sequenced sample consisted of PBMCs. The CDR3, as DNA: TGTGCCGAACTCTACGAGCAGTACTTC. Translated, it gives CAELYEQYF.